This is a list of T cell receptor beta chains from one sample in a study of radiotherapy plus CTLA-4 blockade in lung cancer. This table comes from immunoSEQ multiplex PCR, and its TCRdb copy is limited to in-frame clones, with some not included. The table has 95,000 to 150,000 clones, 85% to 90% seen once. Sequenced material: peripheral blood, taken from a patient treated with radiotherapy plus ipilimumab. All receptors derive from a human donor with non-small cell lung cancer that progressed on radiotherapy plus ipilimumab. CDR3s include the opening cysteine and the closing phenylalanine or tryptophan. A D gene is named only where the DNA matches it firmly. Some rows mark clone size as missing; the rest say once, few, many or name a class of expanded clone.

>TRBD2|TRBJ2-1|NA|TRBV5-1
TGCGCCAGCAGCTTGTTCCTTGCGGGAGGGCCGGGCTCCTACAATGAGCAGTTCTTC
CASSLFLAGGPGSYNEQFF
>NA|TRBJ2-1|NA|TRBV25-1
TGTGCCAGCAGTGCATACGTATTGTCGGCCGAGCAGTTCTTC
CASSAYVLSAEQFF
>NA|TRBJ1-1|NA|TRBV6-5
TGTGCCAGCACGAGGGGGGACACTGAAGCTTTCTTT
CASTRGDTEAFF
>TRBD1|TRBJ2-1|NA|TRBV6-5
TGTGCCAGCAGTTACACGGGACAGGATTACAATGAGCAGTTCTTC
CASSYTGQDYNEQFF
>NA|TRBJ2-2|NA|TRBV13
TGTGCCAGCAGACGCCGATGGCTGAACACCGGGGAGCTGTTTTTT
CASRRRWLNTGELFF
>NA|TRBJ1-3|once|TRBV10-3
TGTGCCAGCAGAACCTCCGGGAACTCTGGAAACACCATATATTTT
CASRTSGNSGNTIYF
>TRBD1|TRBJ1-2|NA|TRBV5-4
TGTGCCAGCAGCGCGCGCCGACAGGGGGGCCCCAACGGCTATGGCTACACCTTC
CASSARRQGGPNGYGYTF
>TRBD1|TRBJ1-2|NA|TRBV11-2
TGTGCCAGCGCTTACCCACACAGGGGACAAGGCTATGGCTACACCTTC
CASAYPHRGQGYGYTF
>NA|TRBJ2-7|NA|TRBV7-8
TGTGCCAGCAGCCACGACCGGGACTCCCGAAGCTCCTACGAGCAGTACTTC
CASSHDRDSRSSYEQYF
>NA|TRBJ1-2|NA|TRBV14
TGTGCCAGCAGCCAAGGGTTAGGGCGGTATGGCTACACCTTC
CASSQGLGRYGYTF
>NA|TRBJ2-1|NA|TRBV5-1
TGCGCCAGCAGCGGTGGACTATCCTACAATGAGCAGTTCTTC
CASSGGLSYNEQFF
>TRBD2|TRBJ2-6|NA|TRBV15
TGTGCCACCAGCAGAGCGGGGGGTCCTGGGGCCAACGTCCTGACTTTC
CATSRAGGPGANVLTF
>NA|TRBJ1-3|few|TRBV7-9
TGTGCCAGCAGCCCAACCGGGAGTGACGGAAACACCATATATTTT
CASSPTGSDGNTIYF
>TRBD2|TRBJ2-7|NA|TRBV4-1
TGCGCCAGCAGCCAGACGCCAAAGCGGGAGCATTACGAGCAGTACTTC
CASSQTPKREHYEQYF
>NA|TRBJ2-1|NA|TRBV7-9
TGTGCCAGCAGCTTAGGGTTCTACAATGAGCAGTTCTTC
CASSLGFYNEQFF
>NA|TRBJ1-5|NA|TRBV5-1
TGCGCCAGCAGCGTGTCAGGGAATAGCAATCAGCCCCAGCATTTT
CASSVSGNSNQPQHF
>NA|TRBJ2-7|NA|TRBV13
TGTGCCAGCAGCTTCCAACGAGGGGAGCAGTACTTC
CASSFQRGEQYF
>NA|TRBJ2-3|NA|TRBV7-9
TGTGCCAGCAATTTGGCGGGGGCGGCAGGAGGGGCAGATACGCAGTATTTT
CASNLAGAAGGADTQYF
>TRBD1|TRBJ1-4|once|TRBV19
TGTGCCTCCTTGGACAGGTTTAATGGAAAACTGTTTTTT
CASLDRFNGKLFF
>TRBD2|TRBJ2-5|NA|TRBV5-1
TGCGCCAGCAGAGTAGCGGGAGCGGCAGAGACCCAGTACTTC
CASRVAGAAETQYF
>TRBD2|TRBJ2-5|NA|TRBV25-1
TGTGCCAGCAGTGAACTAGCGGGATTCCCCACCCAGTACTTC
CASSELAGFPTQYF
>NA|TRBJ2-7|NA|TRBV18
TGTGCCAGCTCACCGAACCTTTACGAGCAGTACTTC
CASSPNLYEQYF